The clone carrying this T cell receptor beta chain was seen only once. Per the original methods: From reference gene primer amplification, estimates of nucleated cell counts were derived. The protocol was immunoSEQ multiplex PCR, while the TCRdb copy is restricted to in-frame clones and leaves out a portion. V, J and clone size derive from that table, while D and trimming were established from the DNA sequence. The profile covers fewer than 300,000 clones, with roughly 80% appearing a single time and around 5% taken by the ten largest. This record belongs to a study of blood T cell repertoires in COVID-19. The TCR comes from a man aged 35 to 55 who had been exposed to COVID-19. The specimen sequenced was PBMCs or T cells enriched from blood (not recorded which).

CDR3 DNA: TGTGCCAGCAGTATCCATCTAGGCGAGCAGTACTTC. Residues: CASSIHLGEQYF. The V call is TRBV11-2, the J call TRBJ2-7, with D hard to call. V lost 6 bases and J lost 6, with 12 bases in between. CDR1 is SGHAT, CDR2 FQNNGV, per germline. The CDR3 is made up of 12 amino acids.